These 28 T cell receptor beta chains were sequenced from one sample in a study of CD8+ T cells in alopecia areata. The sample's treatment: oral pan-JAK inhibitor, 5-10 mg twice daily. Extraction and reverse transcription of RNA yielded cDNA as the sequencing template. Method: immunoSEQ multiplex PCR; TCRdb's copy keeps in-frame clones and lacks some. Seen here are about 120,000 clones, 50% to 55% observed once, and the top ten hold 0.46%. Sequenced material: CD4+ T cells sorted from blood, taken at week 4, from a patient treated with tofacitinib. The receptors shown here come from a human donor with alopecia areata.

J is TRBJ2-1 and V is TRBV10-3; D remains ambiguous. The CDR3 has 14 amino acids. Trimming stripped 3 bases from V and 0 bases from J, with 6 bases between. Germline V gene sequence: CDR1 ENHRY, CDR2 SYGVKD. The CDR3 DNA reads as TGTGCCATCAGTGATCATAACTCCTACAATGAGCAGTTCTTC. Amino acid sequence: CAISDHNSYNEQFF.

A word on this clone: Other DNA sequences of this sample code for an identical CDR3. Written as DNA, the CDR3 is TGTGCCAGCAGCGTAGGGGGGACAGCCTATGGCTACACCTTC. Its protein product is CASSVGGTAYGYTF. V is TRBV9 and J is TRBJ1-2; 7 positions agree with TRBD1. CDR3 size: 14 residues. Trimming removed 0 bases from V and 4 bases from J; junction bases left unmatched: 3. The germline gives CDR1 SGDLS, CDR2 YYNGEE.

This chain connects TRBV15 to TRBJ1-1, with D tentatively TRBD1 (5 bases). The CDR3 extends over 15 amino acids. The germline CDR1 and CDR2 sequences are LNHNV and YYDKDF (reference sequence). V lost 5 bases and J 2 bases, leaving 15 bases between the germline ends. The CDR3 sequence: CATSRGLQGNTEAFF. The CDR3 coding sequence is TGTGCCACCAGCCGGGGACTACAAGGAAACACTGAAGCTTTCTTT.

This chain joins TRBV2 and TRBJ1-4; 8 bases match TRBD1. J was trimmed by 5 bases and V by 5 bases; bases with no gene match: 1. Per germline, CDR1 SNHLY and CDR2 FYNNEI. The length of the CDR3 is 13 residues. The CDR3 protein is CASSRDRNEKLFF. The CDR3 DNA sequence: TGTGCCAGCAGTCGGGACAGGAATGAAAAACTGTTTTTT.

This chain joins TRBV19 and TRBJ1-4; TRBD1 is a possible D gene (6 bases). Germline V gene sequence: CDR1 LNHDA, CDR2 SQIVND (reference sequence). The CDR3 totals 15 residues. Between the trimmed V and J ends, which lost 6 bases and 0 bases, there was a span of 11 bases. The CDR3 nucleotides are TGTGCCAGTAGGAAAACAGGGTCAACTAATGAAAAACTGTTTTTT. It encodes CASRKTGSTNEKLFF.

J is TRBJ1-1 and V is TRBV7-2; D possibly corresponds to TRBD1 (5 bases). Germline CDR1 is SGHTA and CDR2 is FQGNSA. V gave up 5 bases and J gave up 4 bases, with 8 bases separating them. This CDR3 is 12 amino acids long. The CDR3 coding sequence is TGTGCCAGCAGCGGGGGGGGCACTGAAGCTTTCTTT. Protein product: CASSGGGTEAFF.

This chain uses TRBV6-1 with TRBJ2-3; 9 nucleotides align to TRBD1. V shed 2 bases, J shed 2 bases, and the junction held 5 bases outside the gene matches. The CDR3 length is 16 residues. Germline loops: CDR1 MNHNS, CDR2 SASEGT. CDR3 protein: CASSETRTGVTDTQYF. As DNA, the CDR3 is TGTGCCAGCAGTGAAACCCGGACAGGGGTCACAGATACGCAGTATTTT.

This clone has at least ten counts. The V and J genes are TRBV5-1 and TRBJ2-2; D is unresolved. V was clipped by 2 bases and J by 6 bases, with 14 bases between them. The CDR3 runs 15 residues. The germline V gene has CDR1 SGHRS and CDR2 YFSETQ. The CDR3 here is CASSFAGPGAGELFF. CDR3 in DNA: TGCGCCAGCAGCTTCGCAGGTCCTGGGGCCGGGGAGCTGTTTTTT.

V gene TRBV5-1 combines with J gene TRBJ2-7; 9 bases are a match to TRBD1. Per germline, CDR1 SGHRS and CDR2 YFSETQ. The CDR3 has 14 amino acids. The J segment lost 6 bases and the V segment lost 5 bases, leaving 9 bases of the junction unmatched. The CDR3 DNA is TGCGCCAGCAGGGCTGGTGGGACAGGGATCGAGCAGTACTTC. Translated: CASRAGGTGIEQYF.

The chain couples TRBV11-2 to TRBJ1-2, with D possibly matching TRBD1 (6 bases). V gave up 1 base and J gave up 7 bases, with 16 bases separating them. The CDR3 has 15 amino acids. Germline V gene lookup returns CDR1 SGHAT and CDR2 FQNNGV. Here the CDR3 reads CASSLAEGVARGYTF. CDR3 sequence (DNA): TGTGCCAGCAGCTTAGCGGAGGGGGTGGCGCGTGGCTACACCTTC.

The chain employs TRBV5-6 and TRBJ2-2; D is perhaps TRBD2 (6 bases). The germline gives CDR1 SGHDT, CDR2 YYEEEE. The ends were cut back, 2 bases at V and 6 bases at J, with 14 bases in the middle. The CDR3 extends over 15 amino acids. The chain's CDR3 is CASSLNGRWSGELFF. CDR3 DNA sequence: TGTGCCAGCAGCTTAAATGGGAGGTGGTCCGGGGAGCTGTTTTTT.

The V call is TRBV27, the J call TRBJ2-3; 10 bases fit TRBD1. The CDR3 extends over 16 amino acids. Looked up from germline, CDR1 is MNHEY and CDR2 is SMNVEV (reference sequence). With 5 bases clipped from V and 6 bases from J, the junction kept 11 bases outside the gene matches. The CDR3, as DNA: TGTGCCAGCAGTCCATACGGGACAGGGGATTTTGATACGCAGTATTTT. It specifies CASSPYGTGDFDTQYF.

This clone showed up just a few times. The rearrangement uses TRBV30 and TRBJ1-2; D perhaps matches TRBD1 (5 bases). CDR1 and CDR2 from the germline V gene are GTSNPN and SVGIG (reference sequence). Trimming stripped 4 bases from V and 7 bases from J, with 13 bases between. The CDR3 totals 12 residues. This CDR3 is CAWTGGTVGYTF. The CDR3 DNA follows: TGTGCCTGGACGGGGGGGACCGTTGGCTACACCTTC.

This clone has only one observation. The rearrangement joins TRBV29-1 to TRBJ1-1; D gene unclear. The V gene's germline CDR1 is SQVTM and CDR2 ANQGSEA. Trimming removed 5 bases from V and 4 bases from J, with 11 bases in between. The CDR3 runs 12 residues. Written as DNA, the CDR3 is TGCAGCGTTTTCATGAGGTCCACTGAAGCTTTCTTT. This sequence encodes CSVFMRSTEAFF.

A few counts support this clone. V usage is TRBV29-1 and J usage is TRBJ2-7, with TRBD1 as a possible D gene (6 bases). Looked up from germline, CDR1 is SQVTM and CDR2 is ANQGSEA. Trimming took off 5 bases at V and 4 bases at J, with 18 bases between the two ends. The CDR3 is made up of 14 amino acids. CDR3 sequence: CSVKSKGVEYEQYF. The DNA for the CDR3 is TGCAGCGTTAAGAGTAAGGGGGTGGAGTACGAGCAGTACTTC.

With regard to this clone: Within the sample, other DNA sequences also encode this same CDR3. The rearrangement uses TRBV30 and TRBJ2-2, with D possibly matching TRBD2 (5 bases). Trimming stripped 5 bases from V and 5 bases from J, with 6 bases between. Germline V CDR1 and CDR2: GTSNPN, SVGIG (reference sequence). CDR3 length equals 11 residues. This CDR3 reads CAWGGTGELFF. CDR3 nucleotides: TGTGCCTGGGGAGGAACCGGGGAGCTGTTTTTT.

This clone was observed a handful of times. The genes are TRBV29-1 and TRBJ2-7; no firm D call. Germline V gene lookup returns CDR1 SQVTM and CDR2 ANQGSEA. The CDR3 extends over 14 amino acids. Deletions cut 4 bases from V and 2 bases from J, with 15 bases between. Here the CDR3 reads CSVGPRVGAYEQYF. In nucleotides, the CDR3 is TGCAGCGTTGGACCTAGGGTTGGCGCCTACGAGCAGTACTTC.

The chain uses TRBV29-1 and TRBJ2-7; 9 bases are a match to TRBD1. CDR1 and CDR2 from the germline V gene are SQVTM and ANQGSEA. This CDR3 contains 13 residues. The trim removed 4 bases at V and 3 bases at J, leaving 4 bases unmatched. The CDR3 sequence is CSVAPTGGYEQYF. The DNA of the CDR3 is TGCAGCGTTGCACCGACAGGGGGCTACGAGCAGTACTTC.

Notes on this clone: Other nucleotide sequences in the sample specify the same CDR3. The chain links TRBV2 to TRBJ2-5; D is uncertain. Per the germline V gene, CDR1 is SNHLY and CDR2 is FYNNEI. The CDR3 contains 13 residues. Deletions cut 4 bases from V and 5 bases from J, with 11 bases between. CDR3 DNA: TGTGCCAGCAGTGTGGGGTTCCGGGAGACCCAGTACTTC. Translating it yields CASSVGFRETQYF.

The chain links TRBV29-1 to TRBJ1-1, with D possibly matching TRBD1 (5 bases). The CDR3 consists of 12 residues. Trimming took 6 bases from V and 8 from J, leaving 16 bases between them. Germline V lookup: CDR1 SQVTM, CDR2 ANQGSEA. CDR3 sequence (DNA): TGCAGCGTCGACCGGGGCCCCACAGAAGCTTTCTTT. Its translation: CSVDRGPTEAFF.

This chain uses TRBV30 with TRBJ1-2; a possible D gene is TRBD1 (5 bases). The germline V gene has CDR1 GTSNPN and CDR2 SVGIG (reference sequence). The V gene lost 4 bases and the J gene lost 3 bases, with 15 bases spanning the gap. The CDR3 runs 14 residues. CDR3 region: CAWIRGREDYGYTF. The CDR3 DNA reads TGTGCCTGGATCCGGGGCAGGGAGGACTATGGCTACACCTTC.

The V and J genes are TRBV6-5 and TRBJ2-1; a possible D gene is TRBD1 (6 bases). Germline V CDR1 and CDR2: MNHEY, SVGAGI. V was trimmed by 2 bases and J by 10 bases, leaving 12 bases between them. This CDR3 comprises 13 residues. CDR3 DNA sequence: TGTGCCAGCAGTTACCCCAGGGGCCGGGAGCAGTTCTTC. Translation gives CASSYPRGREQFF.

The DNA of the CDR3 is TGCGCCAGCAGCCAAGAGAGGGTATCGAACACTGAAGCTTTCTTT. Translating it yields CASSQERVSNTEAFF. This chain uses TRBV4-1 with TRBJ1-1; the D is unclear. The CDR3 runs to 15 residues. From germline, CDR1 is MGHRA and CDR2 YSYEKL. V lost 0 bases, J lost 1 base, and 9 bases lay in between.

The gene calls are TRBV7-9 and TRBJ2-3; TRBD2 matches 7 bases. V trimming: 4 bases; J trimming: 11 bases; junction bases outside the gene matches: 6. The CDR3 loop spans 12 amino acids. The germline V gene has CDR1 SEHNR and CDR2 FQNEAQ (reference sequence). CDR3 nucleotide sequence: TGTGCCAGCAGCTCGGAGGGAGGGCAGCAGTATTTT. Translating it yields CASSSEGGQQYF.

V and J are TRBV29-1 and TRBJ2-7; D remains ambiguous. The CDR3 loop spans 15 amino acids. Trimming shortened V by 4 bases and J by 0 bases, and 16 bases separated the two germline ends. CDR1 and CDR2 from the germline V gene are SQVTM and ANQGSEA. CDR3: CSVAPVGRGSYEQYF. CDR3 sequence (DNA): TGCAGCGTTGCCCCTGTTGGCAGAGGCTCCTACGAGCAGTACTTC.

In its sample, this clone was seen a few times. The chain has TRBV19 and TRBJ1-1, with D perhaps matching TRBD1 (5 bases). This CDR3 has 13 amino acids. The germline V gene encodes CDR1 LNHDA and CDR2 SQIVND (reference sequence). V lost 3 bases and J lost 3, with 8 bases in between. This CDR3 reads CASSIRGHTEAFF. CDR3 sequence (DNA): TGTGCCAGTAGTATTAGGGGTCACACTGAAGCTTTCTTT.

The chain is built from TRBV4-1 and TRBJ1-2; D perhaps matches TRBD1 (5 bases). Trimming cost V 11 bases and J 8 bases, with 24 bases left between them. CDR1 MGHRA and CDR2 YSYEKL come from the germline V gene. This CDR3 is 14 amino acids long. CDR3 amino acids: CAATGTYRMEGYTF. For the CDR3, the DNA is TGCGCCGCGACCGGGACCTATAGAATGGAGGGCTACACCTTC.

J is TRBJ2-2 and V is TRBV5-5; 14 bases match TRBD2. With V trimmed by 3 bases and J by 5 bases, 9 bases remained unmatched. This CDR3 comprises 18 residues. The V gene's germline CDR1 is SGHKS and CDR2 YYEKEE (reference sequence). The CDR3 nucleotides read TGTGCCAGCAGCTCCGCGACTAGCGGGGGGGCCCGAACCGGGGAGCTGTTTTTT. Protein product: CASSSATSGGARTGELFF. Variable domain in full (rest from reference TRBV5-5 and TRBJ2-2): DAGVTQSPTHLIKTRGQQVTLRCSPISGHKSVSWYQQVLGQGPQFIFQYYEKEERGRGNFPDRFSARQFPNYSSELNVNALLLGDSALYLCASSSATSGGARTGELFFGEGSRLTVL.